This TCR beta chain was identified in a study of shared clonotypes between healthy human individuals. It was CD45RO-negative cells, positively selected for CCR7, that made up naive CD8 cells, with terminally differentiated effector memory CD45RA+ cells excluded. With 0 bases removed from V and 3 bases from J, the gap between germline ends came to 9 bases. There are 14 residues in the CDR3. Germline values: CDR1 MNHEY, CDR2 SVGAGI. Produced via immunoSEQ multiplex PCR; TCRdb's table is partial and in-frame only. The profile shows 750,000 to 1,000,000 clones, nearly 95% of them singletons. The specimen sequenced was naive CD8+ T cells sorted from blood. The clonotype was recovered from a man aged 25-45 years in good health. The rearrangement links TRBV6-5 to TRBJ2-7; D assignment may be TRBD1 or TRBD2 (5 bases each). Here the CDR3 DNA reads TGTGCCAGCAGTTACTCGGGACCCTTCTACGAGCAGTACTTC. Translation: CASSYSGPFYEQYF.